What follows are 13 T cell receptor beta chains derived from one specimen sequenced in a study of blood T cell repertoires in COVID-19. Generated by immunoSEQ multiplex PCR, the TCRdb table keeps only in-frame clones and is missing some. The data show 250,000 to 300,000 clones, with around 86% seen just once and roughly 4% held by the top ten. Sequencing used peripheral blood. Every receptor here comes from a man younger than 35 with active or convalescent COVID-19.

The chain couples TRBV4-2 to TRBJ1-5, with 9 bases identical to TRBD1. The CDR3 covers 18 residues. With V trimmed by 4 bases and J by 0 bases, 10 bases remained unmatched. Germline loops: CDR1 LGHNA, CDR2 YNFKEQ. The CDR3 here is CASSPDRGIGYSNQPQHF. CDR3 sequence (DNA): TGTGCCAGCAGCCCGGACAGGGGTATTGGGTATAGCAATCAGCCCCAGCATTTT.

This chain's CDR3 is CASRLDNSNQPQHF. The DNA for the CDR3 is TGTGCCAGCAGACTCGATAATAGCAATCAGCCCCAGCATTTT. The V and J genes are TRBV28 and TRBJ1-5; D gene ambiguous. CDR3 size: 14 residues. Germline V gene sequence: CDR1 MDHEN, CDR2 SYDVKM. The V and J ends lost 6 bases and 0 bases respectively, with 9 bases between them. The complete variable domain, with remaining parts taken from reference TRBV28 and TRBJ1-5, reads DVKVTQSSRYLVKRTGEKVFLECVQDMDHENMFWYRQDPGLGLRLIYFSYDVKMKEKGDIPEGYSVSREKKERFSLILESASTNQTSMYLCASRLDNSNQPQHFGDGTRLSIL.

The rearrangement links TRBV4-1 to TRBJ1-1, with unresolved D. CDR1 and CDR2 from the germline V gene are MGHRA and YSYEKL. V lost 7 bases to trimming and J lost 4 bases, with 19 bases between them. This CDR3 is built from 15 residues. CDR3 sequence (DNA): TGCGCCAGCAACACAGAACACGGGAAAGGCACTGAAGCTTTCTTT. Translating gives CASNTEHGKGTEAFF.

This chain joins TRBV11-2 and TRBJ2-7, with 7 bases lining up with TRBD1. The length of the CDR3 is 11 residues. V lost 1 base and J lost 12; bases outside the gene matches: 3. The germline CDR1 and CDR2 sequences are SGHAT and FQNNGV. The CDR3: CASSLGDRRYF. CDR3 nucleotides: TGTGCCAGCAGCTTAGGGGACAGACGGTACTTC.

The gene calls are TRBV11-2 and TRBJ1-3, with D tentatively TRBD1 (5 bases). The CDR3 is made up of 13 amino acids. V lost 4 bases, J lost 4 bases, and 8 bases lay in between. The germline V gene encodes CDR1 SGHAT and CDR2 FQNNGV. DNA of the CDR3: TGTGCCAGCAGCTCCTCAGGGGGAAACACCATATATTTT. The encoded protein is CASSSSGGNTIYF.

The CDR3 is CASSVTPGSSGPGELFF. DNA for the CDR3: TGTGCCAGCAGTGTAACTCCGGGATCCTCGGGTCCCGGGGAGCTGTTTTTT. V usage is TRBV25-1 and J usage is TRBJ2-2, with D maybe TRBD2 (5 bases). The CDR3 extends over 17 amino acids. Germline V lookup: CDR1 MGHDK, CDR2 SYGVNS. The V end was cut by 4 bases, the J end by 6 bases, with 21 bases between. Full variable domain (outside the CDR3, taken from reference TRBV25-1 and TRBJ2-2): EADIYQTPRYLVIGTGKKITLECSQTMGHDKMYWYQQDPGMELHLIHYSYGVNSTEKGDLSSESTVSRIRTEHFPLTLESARPSHTSQYLCASSVTPGSSGPGELFFGEGSRLTVL.

This clone was picked up a small number of times. The chain combines TRBV15 with TRBJ1-4, with unresolved D. In germline, CDR1 is LNHNV, CDR2 YYDKDF (reference sequence). The CDR3 covers 16 residues. V dropped 0 bases and J dropped 5 bases, with 13 bases sitting between them. The CDR3 sequence: CATSREFANLNEKLFF. The CDR3 coding sequence is TGTGCCACCAGCAGAGAGTTTGCGAATCTGAATGAAAAACTGTTTTTT.

The chain recombines TRBV5-6 with TRBJ2-2, with TRBD2 matching over 9 bases. The V gene's germline CDR1 is SGHDT and CDR2 YYEEEE. The CDR3 sequence is 15 residues long. With V trimmed by 4 bases and J by 5 bases, 6 bases remained unmatched. The CDR3 region is CASSGSGRSTGELFF. The CDR3 DNA sequence: TGTGCCAGCAGCGGTAGCGGGAGAAGTACCGGGGAGCTGTTTTTT.

This chain uses TRBV5-4 with TRBJ2-1; a possible D gene is TRBD2 (5 bases). The germline V gene has CDR1 SGHNT and CDR2 YYREEE (reference sequence). V lost 3 bases to trimming and J lost 0 bases, with 13 bases between them. The CDR3 contains 16 residues. The CDR3 region is CASSSTRGSSYNEQFF. In DNA, the CDR3 is TGTGCCAGCAGCTCCACTCGGGGAAGCTCCTACAATGAGCAGTTCTTC.

This chain uses TRBV6-2 or TRBV6-3 with TRBJ2-1; 7 positions match TRBD2. V shed 2 bases, J shed 2 bases, and the junction held 6 bases outside the gene matches. CDR1 is MNHEY, CDR2 SVGEGT, per germline. This CDR3 region has 16 residues. The CDR3 sequence is CASSYTVGGTYNEQFF. In nucleotides, the CDR3 is TGTGCCAGCAGTTACACCGTGGGAGGGACCTACAATGAGCAGTTCTTC.

This chain links TRBV27 with TRBJ2-1, with D perhaps matching TRBD2 (5 bases). CDR1 is MNHEY, CDR2 SMNVEV, per germline (reference sequence). The CDR3 is 12 amino acids. V dropped 7 bases and J dropped 5 bases, with 9 bases sitting between them. CDR3 DNA sequence: TGTGCCAGCAAGGAGGTGAACAATGAGCAGTTCTTC. This sequence encodes CASKEVNNEQFF.

The V call is TRBV7-9, the J call TRBJ1-1, with D maybe TRBD1 (5 bases). The CDR3 sequence is 14 residues long. The V and J ends lost 4 bases and 5 bases respectively, with 14 bases between them. The germline V gene encodes CDR1 SEHNR and CDR2 FQNEAQ (reference sequence). CDR3 sequence: CASSYPMGGTEAFF. DNA of the CDR3: TGTGCCAGCAGCTACCCCATGGGGGGGACTGAAGCTTTCTTT.

In this sample, this clone turned up once. The gene calls are TRBV4-2 and TRBJ2-3, with 7 positions matching TRBD2. The CDR3 loop spans 18 amino acids. The J segment lost 1 base and the V segment lost 3 bases, leaving 13 bases of the junction unmatched. The germline gives CDR1 LGHNA, CDR2 YNFKEQ. CDR3 nucleotide sequence: TGTGCCAGCAGCCAGTTGGGGAGGGGACGCGGGGGCACAGATACGCAGTATTTT. This gives the protein CASSQLGRGRGGTDTQYF.